This is a list of T cell receptor beta chains from one sample in a study of OX40 agonist ivuxolimab in advanced cancers. Clones were sequenced by immunoSEQ multiplex PCR, and TCRdb holds only the in-frame ones, with some missing. The data contain tens of thousands of clones, roughly 80% of them seen just once; the ten biggest clones take up under 2%. Material: CD4+ or CD8+ T cells sorted from blood, obtained in a trial of the OX40 agonist ivuxolimab. The receptors originated from an adult with an advanced solid tumor such as melanoma, head and neck, liver or kidney cancer. Each CDR3 is given with its conserved first and last residue. A D gene is named only where the DNA matches it firmly. Size is omitted from some rows. Given values are once, few, many or a class for expanded clones.

v_call,d_call,clone_size,j_call,cdr3_aa,cdr3_nt
TRBV7-2,.,.,TRBJ2-7,CASSPSGFYEQYF,TGTGCCAGCAGCCCCTCAGGATTCTACGAGCAGTACTTC
TRBV5-4,.,.,TRBJ1-1,CASSAGLNTEAFF,TGTGCCAGCAGTGCAGGGTTGAACACTGAAGCTTTCTTT
TRBV5-4,TRBD1,.,TRBJ2-5,CASSVDRGQETQYF,TGTGCCAGCAGCGTAGACAGGGGGCAAGAGACCCAGTACTTC
TRBV7-2,.,.,TRBJ1-4,CASCPGGSNEKLFF,TGTGCCAGCTGCCCCGGGGGGTCTAATGAAAAACTGTTTTTT
TRBV28,.,.,TRBJ2-7,CASSNSVKSFYEQYF,TGTGCCAGCAGTAACAGCGTCAAAAGCTTTTACGAGCAGTACTTC
TRBV9,TRBD1,.,TRBJ1-1,CASSVQGGTEAFF,TGTGCCAGCAGCGTACAGGGGGGCACTGAAGCTTTCTTT
TRBV9,TRBD2,few,TRBJ2-3,CASSVYPSGEGTDTQYF,TGTGCCAGCAGCGTATACCCCAGCGGGGAGGGGACAGATACGCAGTATTTT
TRBV7-2,TRBD1,.,TRBJ2-7,CASAEQGAYEQYF,TGTGCCAGCGCCGAACAGGGGGCCTACGAGCAGTACTTC
TRBV19,TRBD1,.,TRBJ1-1,CASSAEDRGTGTEAFF,TGTGCCAGTAGTGCCGAGGACAGGGGAACAGGCACTGAAGCTTTCTTT
TRBV28,TRBD1,once,TRBJ1-2,CASSFSGGWGYTF,TGTGCCAGCAGTTTCTCAGGGGGCTGGGGCTACACCTTC
TRBV7-3,.,.,TRBJ1-1,CASSFTSGTSSTEAFF,TGTGCCAGCAGCTTTACCTCCGGGACATCCTCCACTGAAGCTTTCTTT
TRBV11-3,TRBD1,once,TRBJ1-2,CASSPRGQTYGYTF,TGTGCCAGCAGCCCGCGGGGACAGACCTATGGCTACACCTTC
TRBV6-5,TRBD1,.,TRBJ2-2,CASSFDRAGNTGELFF,TGTGCCAGCAGTTTCGACAGGGCCGGGAACACCGGGGAGCTGTTTTTT
TRBV11-3,.,.,TRBJ1-1,CASSLEGGNTEAFF,TGTGCCAGCAGCTTAGAGGGGGGGAACACTGAAGCTTTCTTT
TRBV2,.,.,TRBJ1-1,CASRWGRDTEAFF,TGTGCCAGCAGATGGGGGAGAGACACTGAAGCTTTCTTT
TRBV2,TRBD1,.,TRBJ1-1,CASGDREAFF,TGTGCCAGCGGGGACAGGGAAGCTTTCTTT
TRBV4-1,TRBD1,.,TRBJ1-1,CASSLGQFAEAFF,TGCGCCAGCAGCCTGGGACAGTTCGCTGAAGCTTTCTTT
TRBV2,.,.,TRBJ1-2,CASTNQAGIYGYTF,TGTGCCAGCACGAACCAGGCGGGGATATATGGCTACACCTTC
TRBV9,.,.,TRBJ1-3,CASSVEGVVWASGNTIYF,TGTGCCAGCAGCGTAGAGGGGGTAGTGTGGGCTTCTGGAAACACCATATATTTT
TRBV6-4,.,.,TRBJ2-3,CASSEPRSTDTQYF,TGTGCCAGCAGTGAACCCAGAAGCACAGATACGCAGTATTTT
TRBV19,TRBD2,.,TRBJ2-2,CASRTTPGSGRPFDGELFF,TGTGCCAGTAGGACCACACCGGGTAGCGGGAGGCCTTTTGACGGGGAGCTGTTTTTT
TRBV7-9,TRBD2,.,TRBJ2-7,CASSSTGLAAYEQYF,TGTGCCAGCAGCTCCACGGGACTAGCGGCCTACGAGCAGTACTTC
TRBV6-6,TRBD1,.,TRBJ1-1,CASSYPPRDRNTEAFF,TGTGCCAGCAGTTACCCCCCCCGGGACAGGAACACTGAAGCTTTCTTT